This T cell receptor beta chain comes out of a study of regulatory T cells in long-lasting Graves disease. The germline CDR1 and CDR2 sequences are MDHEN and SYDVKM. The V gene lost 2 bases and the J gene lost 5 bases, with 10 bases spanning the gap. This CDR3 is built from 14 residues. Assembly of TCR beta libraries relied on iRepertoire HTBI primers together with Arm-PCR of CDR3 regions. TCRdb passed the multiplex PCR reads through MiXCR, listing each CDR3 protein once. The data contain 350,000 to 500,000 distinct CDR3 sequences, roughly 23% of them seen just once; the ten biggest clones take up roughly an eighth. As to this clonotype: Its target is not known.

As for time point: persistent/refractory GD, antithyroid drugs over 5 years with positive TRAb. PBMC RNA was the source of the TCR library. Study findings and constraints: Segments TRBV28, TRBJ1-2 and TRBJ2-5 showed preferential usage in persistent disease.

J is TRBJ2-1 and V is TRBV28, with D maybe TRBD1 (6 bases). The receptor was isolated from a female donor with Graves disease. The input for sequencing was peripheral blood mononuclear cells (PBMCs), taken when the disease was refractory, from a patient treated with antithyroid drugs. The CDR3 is CASSLRGHHNEQFF. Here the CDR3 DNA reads TGTGCCAGCAGTTTAAGGGGACACCACAATGAGCAGTTCTTC.